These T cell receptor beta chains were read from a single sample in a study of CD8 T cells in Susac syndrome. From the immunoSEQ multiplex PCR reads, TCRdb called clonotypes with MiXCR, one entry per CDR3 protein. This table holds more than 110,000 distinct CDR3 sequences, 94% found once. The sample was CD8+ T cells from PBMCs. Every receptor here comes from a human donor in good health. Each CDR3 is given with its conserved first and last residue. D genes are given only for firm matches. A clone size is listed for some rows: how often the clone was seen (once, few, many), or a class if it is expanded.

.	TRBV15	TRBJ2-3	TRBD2	TGTGCCACCATAGCATGGGGACTAGCGGAGACTAGCACAGATACGCAGTATTTT	CATIAWGLAETSTDTQYF
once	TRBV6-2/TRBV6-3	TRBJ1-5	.	TGTGCCAGCCTGTCGTATGGCAATCAGCCCCAGCATTTT	CASLSYGNQPQHF
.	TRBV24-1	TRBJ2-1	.	TGTGCCACCAGTGAAACCGGGACCGTCTCCTACAATGAGCAGTTCTTC	CATSETGTVSYNEQFF
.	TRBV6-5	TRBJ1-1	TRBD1	TGTGCCAGCACGGGACAGGGGTTCCCTGAAGCTTTCTTT	CASTGQGFPEAFF
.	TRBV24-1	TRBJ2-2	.	TGTGCCACCAGTGATCCATGGAAAGACGCCGGGGAGCTGTTTTTT	CATSDPWKDAGELFF
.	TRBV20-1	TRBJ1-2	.	TGCAGTGCTAGAGATATTGGGGCTGGCTATGGCTACACCTTC	CSARDIGAGYGYTF
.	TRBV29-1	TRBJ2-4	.	TGCAGCGTTGATGCAGAAAACATTCAGTACTTC	CSVDAENIQYF
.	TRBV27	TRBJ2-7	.	TGTGCCAGCACCCCTAGGGTAGGGCACGAGCAGTACTTC	CASTPRVGHEQYF
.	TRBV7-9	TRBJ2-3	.	TGTGCCAGCAGCTTTGAGTTTTCATCCAGCACAGATACGCAGTATTTT	CASSFEFSSSTDTQYF
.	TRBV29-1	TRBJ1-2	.	TGCAGCGTTGTAGGGGGAGGTGGGGACAAGAATAACTATGGCTACACCTTC	CSVVGGGGDKNNYGYTF
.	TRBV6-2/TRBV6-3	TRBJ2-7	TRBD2	TGTGCCAGCAGCGACGGAGCGGGACTCGACTACGAGCAGTACTTC	CASSDGAGLDYEQYF
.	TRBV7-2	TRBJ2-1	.	TGTGCCAGCAGCTTACCGGCAGCCCTAAATGAGCAGTTCTTC	CASSLPAALNEQFF
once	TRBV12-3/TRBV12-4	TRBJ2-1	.	TGTGCCAGCGGCGTGGGCGGAAGCTCCTACAATGAGCAGTTCTTC	CASGVGGSSYNEQFF
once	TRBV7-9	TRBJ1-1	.	TGTGCCAGCAGCCCCAGCTGGGGGGACACTGAAGCTTTCTTT	CASSPSWGDTEAFF
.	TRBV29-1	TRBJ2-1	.	TGCAGCGTTGAAGACAAAGCCCGGGATTGGACCTACAATGAGCAGTTCTTC	CSVEDKARDWTYNEQFF
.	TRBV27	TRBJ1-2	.	TGTGCCAGCAGAGAGAGGGCAGGAGCGAGTTATGGCTACACCTTC	CASRERAGASYGYTF
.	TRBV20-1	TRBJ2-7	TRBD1	TGCAGTGCTAGAGAGACCCTCCGGGGACAGAACCTCTACGAGCAGTACTTC	CSARETLRGQNLYEQYF
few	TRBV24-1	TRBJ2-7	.	TGTGCCACCGAAGACATCCGTAGCGAGCAGTACTTC	CATEDIRSEQYF
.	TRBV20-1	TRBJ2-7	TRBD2	TGCAGTGCTAGAGAGCTAGCGGGGACGTCCTACGAGCAGTACTTC	CSARELAGTSYEQYF
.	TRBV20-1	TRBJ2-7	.	TGCAGTGCTAGAGATCTGACCAGCTACGAGCAGTACTTC	CSARDLTSYEQYF
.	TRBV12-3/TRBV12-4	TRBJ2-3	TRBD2	TGTGCCACCGGGACTAGCGATAGCACAGATACGCAGTATTTT	CATGTSDSTDTQYF
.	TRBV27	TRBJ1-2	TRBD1	TGTGCCAGCAGAGGGACAGACTATGGCTACACCTTC	CASRGTDYGYTF
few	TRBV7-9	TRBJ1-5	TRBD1	TGTGCCAGCAGCTTTGGACAGGGGGGTCAGCCCCAGCATTTT	CASSFGQGGQPQHF
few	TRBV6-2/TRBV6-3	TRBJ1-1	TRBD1	TGTGCCAGCAGTTACTCGATAATGGACAGGGATCGGCACGGCTGGGAGAACACTGAAGCTTTCTTT	CASSYSIMDRDRHGWENTEAFF
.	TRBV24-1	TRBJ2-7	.	TGTGCCACCAGTGATTCTGGGATCTCCTACGAGCAGTACTTC	CATSDSGISYEQYF
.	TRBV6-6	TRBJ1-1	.	TGTGCCAGCAGTTACGAGGGGGGTGAAGCTTTCTTT	CASSYEGGEAFF
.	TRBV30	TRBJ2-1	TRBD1	TGTGCCTGGGAGGGACAGGGGATAGGTGAGCAGTTCTTC	CAWEGQGIGEQFF
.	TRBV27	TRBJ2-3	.	TGTGCCAGCAGCACTCTAGGGGCTACGCAGTATTTT	CASSTLGATQYF
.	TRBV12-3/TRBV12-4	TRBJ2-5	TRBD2	TGTGCCAGCAGCGGACTAGCGGGAGGTTCGGGGGAGACCCAGTACTTC	CASSGLAGGSGETQYF
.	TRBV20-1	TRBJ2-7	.	TGCAGTGCTAGAGTCGGGGGACAGCCCTCGTGGGAGCAGTACTTC	CSARVGGQPSWEQYF
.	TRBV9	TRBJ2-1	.	TGTGCCAGCAGCGGATCCGACAATGAGCAGTTCTTC	CASSGSDNEQFF
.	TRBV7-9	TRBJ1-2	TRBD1	TGTGCCAGCAGCAGGGGACAGCATGGCTACACCTTC	CASSRGQHGYTF
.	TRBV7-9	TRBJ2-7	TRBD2	TGTGCCAGCATCGGGGGGAGAGTCTACGAGCAGTACTTC	CASIGGRVYEQYF
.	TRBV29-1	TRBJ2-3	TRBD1	TGCAGCGTTGAAGGGACAGGGCGCGGGGATACGCAGTATTTT	CSVEGTGRGDTQYF
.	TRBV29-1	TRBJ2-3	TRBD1	TGCAGCGTTGAAGGGACAGGGCAATTGGATACGCAGTATTTT	CSVEGTGQLDTQYF
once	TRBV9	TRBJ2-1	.	TGTGCCAGCAGCGGAGGAGGGGGAGGGAATGAGCAGTTCTTC	CASSGGGGGNEQFF
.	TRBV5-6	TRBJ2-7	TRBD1	TGTGCCAGCAAACAGGGGGCTGACGAGCAGTACTTC	CASKQGADEQYF
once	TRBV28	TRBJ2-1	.	TGTGCCAGCAGTTTAGGGTCAGACAATGAGCAGTTCTTC	CASSLGSDNEQFF
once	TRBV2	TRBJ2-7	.	TGTGCCAGCAGTGGGATCTACGAGCAGTACTTC	CASSGIYEQYF
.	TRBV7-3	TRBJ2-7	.	TGTGCCAGCAGCTTAAACGGAGGACCTCCCTACGAGCAGTACTTC	CASSLNGGPPYEQYF
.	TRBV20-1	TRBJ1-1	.	TGCAGTGCCCATTACCGGGGGATGTCGGCGAACACTGAAGCTTTCTTT	CSAHYRGMSANTEAFF
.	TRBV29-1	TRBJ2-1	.	TGCAGCGTTGACTGGGCAATCGTTGCGGGGCAGTTCTTC	CSVDWAIVAGQFF
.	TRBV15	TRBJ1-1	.	TGTGCCACCAAGGCAGGGACTGAAGCTTTCTTT	CATKAGTEAFF
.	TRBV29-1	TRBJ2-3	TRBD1	TGCAGCTTGTGGACAGGGGGCACAGATACGCAGTATTTT	CSLWTGGTDTQYF
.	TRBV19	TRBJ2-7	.	TGTGCCAGTAGTATTTCTTCCTGGACCTACGAGCAGTACTTC	CASSISSWTYEQYF
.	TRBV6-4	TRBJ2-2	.	TGTGCCAGCAGTGCCTTAGCGGACACAGAGACCGGGGAGCTGTTTTTT	CASSALADTETGELFF
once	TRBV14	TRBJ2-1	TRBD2	TGTGCCAGCAGCGGCCGGACTAGTTACGATGAGCAGTTCTTC	CASSGRTSYDEQFF
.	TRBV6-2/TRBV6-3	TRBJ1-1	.	TGTGCCAGCAGTTACGGGGGCGCGGGCACTGAAGCTTTCTTT	CASSYGGAGTEAFF
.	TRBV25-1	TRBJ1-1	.	TGTGCCAGCAGTGAAGGGCCTGGGGGACCTGAAGCTTTCTTT	CASSEGPGGPEAFF
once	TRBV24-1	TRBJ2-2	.	TGTGCCACCAGTGATCAGACAGAGACCGGGGAGCTGTTTTTT	CATSDQTETGELFF
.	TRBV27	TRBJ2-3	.	TGTGCCAGCCAAGCCGGGTATACGCAGTATTTT	CASQAGYTQYF
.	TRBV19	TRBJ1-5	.	TGTGCCAGTAGTATAGACCCAGGCGGCCAGCCCCAGCATTTT	CASSIDPGGQPQHF
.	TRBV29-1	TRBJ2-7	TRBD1	TGCAGCGTCCGACAGGGGGCGGGGCAGTACTTC	CSVRQGAGQYF
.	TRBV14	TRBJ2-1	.	TGTGCCAGCAGCCATCCCCCGTCCAATGAGCAGTTCTTC	CASSHPPSNEQFF
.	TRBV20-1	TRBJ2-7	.	TGCAGTGCTACAGGGTCCTCTACATACGAGCAGTACTTC	CSATGSSTYEQYF